This T cell receptor beta chain was recorded in a study of blood T cell repertoires in COVID-19. J gave up 6 bases and V 2 bases, and 9 bases lay outside the gene matches. The CDR3 spans 15 residues. Germline CDR1 reads SGHNT; CDR2 reads YYREEE (reference sequence). TCRdb's table, derived via immunoSEQ multiplex PCR, lists solely in-frame clones and lacks some. This table holds some 130,000 clones, 86% found once. Sequenced input: peripheral blood. This chain uses TRBV5-4 with TRBJ2-7; 9 bases align to TRBD1. This TCR was recovered from a woman in her 70s with COVID-19, enrolled during active disease. This CDR3 reads CASSFWNRGQSEQYF. The CDR3, as DNA: TGTGCCAGCAGCTTCTGGAACAGGGGGCAGAGCGAGCAGTACTTC.